This T cell receptor beta chain emerged from a study of blood T cell repertoires in COVID-19. Overall study: Nucleic acid was either cDNA or gDNA, and it came from T cells, B-cell-depleted T cells, or PBMCs.

Authors' processing steps: Amplified reference gene primers provided the basis for estimating nucleated cell counts. Repertoires were generated with immunoSEQ multiplex PCR, while TCRdb's copy carries only in-frame clones and drops some. That table gives V, J and clone size, and the DNA gave D and trimming. The sample includes approximately 250,000 clones, 70% to 90% seen only once; the top ten take more than 6%. The CDR3 loop spans 15 amino acids. V dropped 5 bases and J dropped 14; count of bases not matched to a gene: 13. CDR1 is MNHNY, CDR2 SVGAGI, per germline (reference sequence). This TCR was sampled from a woman in her sixties with active or convalescent COVID-19. What was sequenced was peripheral blood. The chain uses TRBV6-6 and TRBJ1-6; 9 bases are shared with TRBD1. CDR3 protein: CASSNPSGTGNSLHF. CDR3 in DNA: TGTGCCAGCAGTAACCCATCCGGGACAGGGAATTCCCTCCACTTT.